This TCR beta chain appears in the sequencing data of a study of shared clonotypes between healthy human individuals. V lost 5 bases and J 3 bases, leaving 13 bases between the germline ends. Germline values: CDR1 MGHDK, CDR2 SYGVNS. The CDR3 sequence is 14 residues long. The table came from immunoSEQ multiplex PCR; TCRdb's copy has only in-frame clones and leaves some out. The table shows some 2,000,000 clones, with roughly 94% occurring only once. Study-wide findings and caveats: Depth was large, yet rarefaction showed that sorted-subset sequencing was incomplete.

Turning to this clone: What it binds is unknown.

Sequenced sample: naive CD4+ T cells sorted from blood. Noted subset: CD45RA+ positively selected. The TCR comes from a man in his late teens or twenties in good health. The V call is TRBV25-1, the J call TRBJ1-2, with D tentatively TRBD1 (5 bases). CDR3 loop: CASSQPGDDYGYTF. In DNA form, the CDR3 reads TGTGCCAGCAGTCAACCGGGGGACGACTATGGCTACACCTTC.